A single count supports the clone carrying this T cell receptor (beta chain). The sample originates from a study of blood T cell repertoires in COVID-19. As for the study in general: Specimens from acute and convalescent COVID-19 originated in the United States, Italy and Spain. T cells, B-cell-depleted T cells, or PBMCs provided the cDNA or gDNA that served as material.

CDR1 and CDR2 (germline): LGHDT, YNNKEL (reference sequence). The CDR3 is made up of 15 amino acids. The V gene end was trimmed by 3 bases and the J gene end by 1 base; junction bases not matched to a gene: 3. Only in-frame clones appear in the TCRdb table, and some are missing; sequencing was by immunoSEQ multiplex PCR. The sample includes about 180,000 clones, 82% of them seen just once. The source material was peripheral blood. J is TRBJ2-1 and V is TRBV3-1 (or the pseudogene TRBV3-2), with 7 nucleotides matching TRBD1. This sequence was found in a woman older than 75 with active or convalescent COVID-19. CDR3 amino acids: CASSQRGRSYNEQFF. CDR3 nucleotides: TGTGCCAGCAGCCAGAGGGGGCGATCCTACAATGAGCAGTTCTTC.